The clone carrying this T cell receptor (beta chain) has just a few counts. The CDR3 is made up of 15 amino acids. V was clipped by 2 bases and J by 8 bases; unmatched bases: 10. Germline CDR1 SNHLY, CDR2 FYNNEI. The entry originates in a study of blood T cell repertoires in COVID-19. Original handling: Nucleated cell number was recorded as an estimate derived from reference gene primer amplification. Profiling relied on immunoSEQ multiplex PCR, and the TCRdb table lists in-frame clones only, not all of them. That table is the source of V, J and clone size, and D and trimming were worked out from the DNA. Of 300,000 to 400,000 clones in the sample, around 89% are singletons; the top ten hold 3%.

Sequenced material: peripheral blood. This chain connects TRBV2 to TRBJ1-2; 8 nucleotides match TRBD1. The TCR originated in a woman aged 25-40 years with COVID-19, enrolled during active disease. The CDR3 sequence: CASSESRTGIKGYTF. In nucleotides, the CDR3 is TGTGCCAGCAGTGAATCGAGGACAGGGATTAAGGGCTACACCTTC.